A selection of T cell receptor beta chains follows, all from one sample in a study of siplizumab effects on memory and regulatory T cells. TCRdb's table, derived via immunoSEQ multiplex PCR, lists solely in-frame clones and lacks some. Among 6,500 to 8,500 clones, 65% to 70% were seen once, and the ten largest hold more than 40%. The sample taken for sequencing was effector memory CD8+ T cells sorted from blood. All receptors come from a human donor in good health. CDR3s include the opening cysteine and the closing phenylalanine or tryptophan. The order of the fields is J gene, V gene, CDR3 protein.

TRBJ1-1 | TRBV12-5 | CASGLVQGPTNTEAFF
TRBJ2-5 | TRBV7-2 | CASNPRVGLQETQYF
TRBJ1-2 | TRBV7-8 | CASSLYGGPNYGYTF
TRBJ1-6 | TRBV5-6 | CASRRDSENSPLHF
TRBJ2-1 | TRBV9 | CASSGLGAGGSIGEQFF
TRBJ2-7 | TRBV23-1 | CASSQGPNHNNQYEQYF
TRBJ2-3 | TRBV4-1 | CASSQDSQTGLSTDTQYF
TRBJ1-1 | TRBV5-1 | CASSEDSLNTEAFF
TRBJ2-2 | TRBV11-3 | CASSFDTGELFF
TRBJ1-1 | TRBV6-1 | CASSDIEVRNTEAFF
TRBJ1-1 | TRBV5-1 | CASSFGGNTEAFF
TRBJ2-2 | TRBV6-5 | CASSYAQGLTGELFF
TRBJ2-7 | TRBV29-1 | CSVLGTGLAGWSEQYF
TRBJ2-5 | TRBV28 | CASRPNRGLGETQYF
TRBJ2-3 | TRBV7-8 | CASSTSGSIDTQYF
TRBJ2-2 | TRBV28 | CASSLFVTGELFF
TRBJ2-5 | TRBV15 | CATSGGAEQETQYF
TRBJ2-7 | TRBV2 | CASSDGTLGTSSYEQYF
TRBJ1-1 | TRBV5-4 | CASSRDGRDTEAFF
TRBJ1-6 | TRBV30 | CAWSGEGDSPLHF
TRBJ2-2 | TRBV11-3 | CASSYWSGTASGNTGELFF
TRBJ1-5 | TRBV6-1 | CASSIGAAEAQPQHF
TRBJ2-4 | TRBV9 | CASSVEKGIQYF
TRBJ2-1 | TRBV25-1 | CASSDDYGTGIYNEQFF
TRBJ1-2 | TRBV11-3 | CASSLAWDRGYGYTF
TRBJ2-3 | TRBV19 | CASSELAANTDTQYF
TRBJ1-2 | TRBV30 | CAWNFHQAAYGYTF
TRBJ2-1 | TRBV6-4 | CASSDEDSNEQFF
TRBJ2-1 | TRBV19 | CASSWASGGSGDEQFF
TRBJ2-5 | TRBV7-2 | CASSFFVWETQYF
TRBJ1-1 | TRBV11-3 | CASSPNIGETTFF
TRBJ2-3 | TRBV9 | CASSVGGTSSRTDTQYF
TRBJ2-3 | TRBV6-4 | CANYPPRETQYF
TRBJ2-3 | TRBV9 | CASSAAEGLGTDTQYF
TRBJ1-1 | TRBV9 | CASSVRDGGFMNTEAFF
TRBJ1-4 | TRBV6-4 | CARAKSPGHHNEKLFF